These T cell receptor beta chains were read from a single sample in a study of human T cells and chemical hapten exposure. TCRdb re-analysed the RACE reads in MiXCR, keeping a single row per CDR3 protein. The sample carries about 190,000 distinct CDR3 sequences, more than 20% recorded once. Source: whole blood, taken in connection with sensitization to the hapten diphenylcyclopropenone (DPC). These receptors originate from a woman aged 40 to 50 with alopecia areata. Some clones in this sample may be carry-over from other donors' samples. Both conserved end residues are part of each CDR3. The D gene is left open where the match is weak. For some rows the clone size is stated as once, few or many, or as a class when expanded; others skip it.

clone size: few; D gene: .; J gene: TRBJ2-7; V gene: TRBV7-9; CDR3 protein: CASSKQGRTYEQYF
clone size: few; D gene: .; J gene: TRBJ2-1; V gene: TRBV20-1; CDR3 protein: CSARTSVDEQFF
clone size: few; D gene: .; J gene: TRBJ1-6; V gene: TRBV28; CDR3 protein: CASSLSYGTAGFSPLHF
clone size: many; D gene: TRBD1; J gene: TRBJ2-2; V gene: TRBV27; CDR3 protein: CASSSGTGGTGELFF
clone size: .; D gene: .; J gene: TRBJ1-3; V gene: TRBV5-1; CDR3 protein: CASSAQGLSGNTIYF
clone size: .; D gene: TRBD1; J gene: TRBJ2-7; V gene: TRBV29-1; CDR3 protein: CSVEDRDRVYEQYF
clone size: .; D gene: .; J gene: TRBJ2-6; V gene: TRBV7-3; CDR3 protein: CASGAGANVLTF
clone size: .; D gene: TRBD1; J gene: TRBJ2-5; V gene: TRBV12-3/TRBV12-4; CDR3 protein: CASSSQGEKEETQYF
clone size: .; D gene: .; J gene: TRBJ1-6; V gene: TRBV2; CDR3 protein: CASKGGLGRVDSPLHF
clone size: .; D gene: .; J gene: TRBJ2-1; V gene: TRBV29-1; CDR3 protein: CSVERTQPEQFF
clone size: few; D gene: .; J gene: TRBJ1-2; V gene: TRBV30; CDR3 protein: CAWSVQGYGYTF
clone size: .; D gene: .; J gene: TRBJ2-1; V gene: TRBV4-2; CDR3 protein: CASSPHWGLPDNEQFF
clone size: .; D gene: TRBD1; J gene: TRBJ1-2; V gene: TRBV6-6; CDR3 protein: CASSNSGTADYGYTF
clone size: few; D gene: TRBD1; J gene: TRBJ1-1; V gene: TRBV29-1; CDR3 protein: CSDGTGVDTEAFF
clone size: .; D gene: TRBD2; J gene: TRBJ2-5; V gene: TRBV5-1; CDR3 protein: CASSPEGTSGSETQYF
clone size: few; D gene: .; J gene: TRBJ2-7; V gene: TRBV28; CDR3 protein: CASSPVSASMRLPYEQYF
clone size: few; D gene: TRBD1; J gene: TRBJ2-7; V gene: TRBV6-5; CDR3 protein: CASSYGRGPGGSYEQYF
clone size: many; D gene: .; J gene: TRBJ2-3; V gene: TRBV7-2; CDR3 protein: CASSLDGASTDTQYF
clone size: .; D gene: TRBD1; J gene: TRBJ1-1; V gene: TRBV4-2; CDR3 protein: CASSREQGSTEAFF
clone size: .; D gene: .; J gene: TRBJ2-7; V gene: TRBV28; CDR3 protein: CASSLIDGSYEQYF
clone size: .; D gene: .; J gene: TRBJ2-2; V gene: TRBV7-3; CDR3 protein: CASSLRTGTNTGELFF
clone size: .; D gene: .; J gene: TRBJ2-2; V gene: TRBV5-1; CDR3 protein: CASMWTPNTGELFF
clone size: few; D gene: TRBD1; J gene: TRBJ2-7; V gene: TRBV10-3; CDR3 protein: CAISKHPGQGAQEQYF
clone size: few; D gene: TRBD1; J gene: TRBJ1-1; V gene: TRBV18; CDR3 protein: CASSLGTVGSTEAFF
clone size: few; D gene: .; J gene: TRBJ1-2; V gene: TRBV12-3/TRBV12-4; CDR3 protein: CASSLTVNYGYTF
clone size: .; D gene: .; J gene: TRBJ1-1; V gene: TRBV10-3; CDR3 protein: CAISDLYEAFF
clone size: .; D gene: .; J gene: TRBJ1-1; V gene: TRBV5-1; CDR3 protein: CASSLDGDTEAFF
clone size: few; D gene: .; J gene: TRBJ2-7; V gene: TRBV7-2; CDR3 protein: CASSLARNYEQYF
clone size: medium-sized; D gene: .; J gene: TRBJ1-2; V gene: TRBV11-1; CDR3 protein: CASSLEGGYGYTF
clone size: few; D gene: .; J gene: TRBJ2-3; V gene: TRBV29-1; CDR3 protein: CSGRAPQGTDTQYF
clone size: .; D gene: .; J gene: TRBJ1-5; V gene: TRBV4-1; CDR3 protein: CASSQEGNMNQPQHF
clone size: .; D gene: TRBD2; J gene: TRBJ2-7; V gene: TRBV7-6; CDR3 protein: CASSPSGTSVGEQYF
clone size: many; D gene: TRBD2; J gene: TRBJ2-1; V gene: TRBV29-1; CDR3 protein: CSVEVREGYDEQFF
clone size: .; D gene: .; J gene: TRBJ1-1; V gene: TRBV18; CDR3 protein: CASSPGNMNTEAFF
clone size: .; D gene: TRBD2; J gene: TRBJ2-7; V gene: TRBV7-3; CDR3 protein: CASSLMASGSLDEQYF
clone size: few; D gene: .; J gene: TRBJ2-3; V gene: TRBV28; CDR3 protein: CASSPPRAGVSTDTQYF
clone size: .; D gene: TRBD1; J gene: TRBJ1-5; V gene: TRBV20-1; CDR3 protein: CSATGGTGDNQPQHF
clone size: few; D gene: .; J gene: TRBJ1-2; V gene: TRBV7-9; CDR3 protein: CASSLDFYATREFYTF
clone size: few; D gene: .; J gene: TRBJ2-5; V gene: TRBV29-1; CDR3 protein: CSVEPHTTQETQYF
clone size: few; D gene: .; J gene: TRBJ1-3; V gene: TRBV29-1; CDR3 protein: CSGTAGNTIYF
clone size: .; D gene: .; J gene: TRBJ1-4; V gene: TRBV4-1; CDR3 protein: CASSPGLTRTNEKLFF
clone size: .; D gene: .; J gene: TRBJ2-3; V gene: TRBV29-1; CDR3 protein: CSTPMGDTQYF
clone size: .; D gene: TRBD2; J gene: TRBJ2-1; V gene: TRBV27; CDR3 protein: CASSLDSSGSSYNEQFF
clone size: .; D gene: .; J gene: TRBJ1-1; V gene: TRBV6-6; CDR3 protein: CASLDGQNTEAFF
clone size: .; D gene: .; J gene: TRBJ2-3; V gene: TRBV6-5; CDR3 protein: CASSLRRGATDTQYF
clone size: .; D gene: TRBD1; J gene: TRBJ1-1; V gene: TRBV6-2/TRBV6-3; CDR3 protein: CASSPRQGRRWTEAFF
clone size: .; D gene: .; J gene: TRBJ2-2; V gene: TRBV13; CDR3 protein: CASSLRTRNTGELFF
clone size: few; D gene: TRBD1; J gene: TRBJ1-4; V gene: TRBV7-2; CDR3 protein: CASSPPGGKLFF
clone size: .; D gene: TRBD1; J gene: TRBJ2-7; V gene: TRBV6-5; CDR3 protein: CASSRTGASSYEQYF
clone size: few; D gene: .; J gene: TRBJ2-7; V gene: TRBV15; CDR3 protein: CATSRVQDSYEQYF